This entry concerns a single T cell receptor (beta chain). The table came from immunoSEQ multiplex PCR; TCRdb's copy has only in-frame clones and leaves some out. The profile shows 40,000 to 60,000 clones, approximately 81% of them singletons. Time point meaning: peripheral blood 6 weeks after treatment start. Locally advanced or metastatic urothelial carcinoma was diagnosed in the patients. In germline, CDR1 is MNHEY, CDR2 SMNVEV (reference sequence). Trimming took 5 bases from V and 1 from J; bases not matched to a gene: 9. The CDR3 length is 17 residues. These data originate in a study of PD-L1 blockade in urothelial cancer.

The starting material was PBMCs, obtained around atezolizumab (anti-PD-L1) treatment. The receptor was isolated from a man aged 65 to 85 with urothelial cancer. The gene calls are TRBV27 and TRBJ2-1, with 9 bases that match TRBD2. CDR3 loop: CASSLGDAGGSYNEQFF. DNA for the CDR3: TGTGCCAGCAGTCTGGGGGATGCGGGAGGGTCCTACAATGAGCAGTTCTTC.